This T cell receptor beta chain is from a study of CD8 T cells in cerebrospinal fluid in Alzheimer's disease (dated by TCRdb to the early 2020s). About the full investigation: To assess CSF T cell clonal expansion, the study used two single-cell approaches: plate-based nested PCR sequencing and droplet-based sequencing. The study tested whether clonally expanded T cells were present in cerebrospinal fluid from healthy elderly individuals and from patients with neurodegenerative disease. A total of 20 to 30 samples were covered by the CSF gene-expression analysis, in which Parkinson's disease patients were included. In the droplet-based CSF analysis comparing patients with controls, about nine healthy controls (about 11,000 cells) and about nine patients with MCI or Alzheimer's disease (approximately 9,500 cells) were included. Broad study findings and their caveats: The authors warned that finding EBV-specific TCRs in CSF does not prove a causal connection between EBV and Alzheimer's disease. The overall clonality comparison included only samples with detectable clones (about 11 healthy, 5 MCI, 5 AD, 6 PD). When data were pooled, 4 of 6 Alzheimer's patients but only 1 of 10 healthy subjects had a highly expanded clone, defined as at least 3% of TCRs. The EBV-specific clones were neither the most highly expanded clones nor enriched among patients. Compared with controls, patients with MCI or Alzheimer's disease had a higher percentage of their CSF TCRs made up by the single largest clone.

The library was made by 10x single-cell sequencing. 10X Genomics single-cell V(D)J and 5' gene-expression libraries were used to profile CSF cells. CSF single-cell TCR libraries were sequenced on an Illumina NextSeq550. For the original study's pipeline: After V(D)J reads were mapped to the vdj-GRCh38 alts ensemble 2.0.0 reference, the Cell Ranger vdj pipeline was used to analyse the reads. Cell barcodes sharing the same set of productive CDR3 nucleotide sequences were defined as clonotypes. Clonotype information was added to Seurat v3.0 gene-expression metadata to link clonality with transcriptional profiles. Any CSF cell with more than 1,800 genes, more than 7,500 UMIs or more than 10% mitochondrial reads was removed. CDR3-beta sequences were compared against VDJdb to identify TCRs with known antigen specificity. Clone sharing was examined by network analysis using the R package qgraph, in which only TCRs with complete alpha and beta chains were included. TCRdb reprocessed the sequencing reads and holds a single record per CDR3 protein sequence, with no DNA. The V and J calls follow TCRdb's processing rather than the paper's. For this sample, the table gives roughly 1,500 distinct CDR3 sequences. The top ten clones comprise roughly 19% of the sample.

Every participant was in good physical condition and had no acute infectious disease. Neurodegeneration in patients was confirmed using biomarkers including neurofilament, amyloid-beta and tau. For droplet-based sequencing, live CSF cells were sorted using a live/dead marker. To pellet immune cells, CSF obtained by lumbar puncture was centrifuged at 300g. CSF samples were inspected for red blood cells, and any blood-contaminated sample was excluded. CSF cells were cryopreserved in freezing medium, frozen overnight at -80 °C, and then stored in liquid nitrogen. Before analysis, CSF samples were stored for less than six months. Counted from cysteine to phenylalanine, this CDR3 has 13 amino acids. No DNA appears here. This clonotype comes out as medium-sized (0.01 to 0.1%) from its frequency, since no count is listed. Its binding antigen is unknown.

Here the chain combines TRBV12-3 or TRBV12-4 and TRBJ1-1. The sample taken for sequencing was cerebrospinal fluid. The receptor comes from a human donor with mild cognitive impairment. The encoded CDR3 is CASSFGGNTEAFF.